This entry lists 24 T cell receptor beta chains sequenced from one sample in a study. TCRdb reanalysed the RT-PCR reads using MiXCR and keeps one entry per CDR3 protein. The repertoire holds more than 550,000 distinct CDR3 sequences, with 11% to 15% as singletons. Sequencing was done on a sample of memory CD4+ T cells from blood. The receptor source for this set is a female donor in good health, serving as a healthy control.

The CDR3 here is CAWSPGQGSYGYTF. In DNA, the CDR3 is TGTGCCTGGAGTCCGGGACAGGGTTCCTATGGCTACACCTTC. The J gene is TRBJ1-2, the V gene TRBV30; 9 bases align to TRBD1. Per germline, CDR1 GTSNPN and CDR2 SVGIG (reference sequence). V lost 2 bases to trimming and J lost 4 bases; unmatched junction nucleotides: 5. The CDR3 spans 14 residues.

This clonotype was detected a few times. V and J are TRBV20-1 and TRBJ2-1; 8 bases are shared with TRBD2. V gave up 1 base and J gave up 1 base; unmatched junction bases: 6. Germline loops: CDR1 DFQATT, CDR2 SNEGSKA (reference sequence). This CDR3 is built from 16 residues. Here the CDR3 DNA reads TGCAGTGCTAGAGCCCCCGGGACTAGATCCTACAATGAGCAGTTCTTC. Translating it yields CSARAPGTRSYNEQFF.

This clonotype was found many times. The chain employs TRBV7-2 and TRBJ1-2; no clear D. This CDR3 is 13 amino acids long. Germline CDR1 reads SGHTA; CDR2 reads FQGNSA. The V and J ends lost 1 base and 10 bases respectively, with 13 bases between them. The CDR3 spells CASSLGQSQPYTF. CDR3 bases: TGTGCCAGCAGCTTAGGTCAGTCACAGCCCTACACCTTC.

The chain employs TRBV12-3 or TRBV12-4 and TRBJ1-1, with D possibly TRBD1 on 6 matching bases. V lost 4 bases and J 4 bases, leaving 13 bases between the germline ends. CDR3 size: 14 residues. The CDR3 sequence: CASSWRGQSTEAFF. The CDR3 DNA is TGTGCCAGCAGTTGGAGAGGACAGAGCACTGAAGCTTTCTTT.

The rearrangement links TRBV19 to TRBJ2-2; TRBD1 might be the D (6 bases). The CDR3 spans 14 residues. V was shortened by 8 bases and J by 6 bases, with 16 bases between the two germline ends. Germline-derived CDR1 and CDR2 are LNHDA and SQIVND (reference sequence). CDR3: CASQLRQVPGELFF. CDR3 nucleotides: TGTGCCAGTCAATTAAGACAGGTTCCCGGGGAGCTGTTTTTT.

This clonotype was counted many times. The chain has TRBV5-1 and TRBJ1-1, with D hard to call. CDR1 is SGHRS, CDR2 YFSETQ, per germline. The ends were cut back, 0 bases at V and 1 base at J, with 10 bases in the middle. The CDR3 runs to 15 residues. CDR3 nucleotide sequence: TGCGCCAGCAGCTTGGGTTCCGCGGGGAACACTGAAGCTTTCTTT. This codes for CASSLGSAGNTEAFF.

This clonotype was seen a handful of times. The rearrangement joins TRBV7-2 to TRBJ2-4; TRBD1 agrees at 9 bases. The CDR3 has 16 residues. Germline V gene sequence: CDR1 SGHTA, CDR2 FQGNSA. V trimming: 1 base; J trimming: 7 bases; junction bases outside the gene matches: 8. CDR3 in DNA: TGTGCCAGCAGCTTAGGGGTATACAGGGGGCAGAACATTCAGTACTTC. The encoded protein is CASSLGVYRGQNIQYF.

This clonotype was counted only a few times. The CDR3 protein is CAIRGDRGNEKLFF. The CDR3 region has the DNA TGTGCCATCAGGGGGGACAGGGGGAATGAAAAACTGTTTTTT. V gene TRBV10-3 combines with J gene TRBJ1-4; TRBD1 matches at 11 bases. This CDR3 is built from 14 residues. Germline assignment: CDR1 ENHRY and CDR2 SYGVKD. Trimming took 6 bases from V and 5 from J; bases not matched to a gene: 2.

This clonotype was observed a handful of times. V gene TRBV7-2 combines with J gene TRBJ1-5; no reliable D call. CDR1 is SGHTA and CDR2 is FQGNSA in the germline V gene. Trimming stripped 5 bases from V and 0 bases from J, with 8 bases between. There are 14 residues in the CDR3. In nucleotides, the CDR3 is TGTGCCAGCAGCCGGACCCATAGCAATCAGCCCCAGCATTTT. Its protein is CASSRTHSNQPQHF.

This clonotype has a count of ten or more. The chain recombines TRBV20-1 with TRBJ2-4; tentatively, D is TRBD2 (7 bases). Germline assignment: CDR1 DFQATT and CDR2 SNEGSKA (reference sequence). The CDR3 has 12 residues. V was trimmed by 7 bases and J by 9 bases, leaving 16 bases between them. The CDR3 nucleotides read TGCAGTGTAGGGGGGCGGGAGAGCATTCAGTACTTC. It is translated as CSVGGRESIQYF.

The chain employs TRBV12-3 or TRBV12-4 and TRBJ2-3; maybe TRBD1 (6 bases). Trimming shortened V by 5 bases and J by 2 bases, and 11 bases separated the two germline ends. There are 14 residues in the CDR3. CDR3 residues: CASSVGQNTDTQYF. The CDR3 bases are TGTGCCAGCAGTGTAGGACAGAACACAGATACGCAGTATTTT.

V is TRBV28 and J is TRBJ2-3, with 10 positions matching TRBD2. The V segment lost 3 bases and the J segment 11 bases; nucleotides outside the gene matches: 8. CDR1 and CDR2 (germline): MDHEN, SYDVKM. CDR3 length: 14 amino acids. CDR3 sequence reads: CASSLRAGGRMQYF. CDR3 in DNA: TGTGCCAGCAGTTTGCGAGCGGGAGGGCGAATGCAGTATTTT.

This clonotype was observed at least ten times. The chain carries TRBV3-1 and TRBJ2-1, with TRBD1 matching over 8 bases. This CDR3 spans 18 amino acids. The V gene's germline CDR1 is LGHDT and CDR2 YNNKEL (reference sequence). V shed 0 bases and J 3 bases; nucleotides not matched to a gene: 10. The CDR3 nucleotides read TGTGCCAGCAGCCAAGACCCGCGCAGGGGGCTAAACTACAATGAGCAGTTCTTC. Translation gives CASSQDPRRGLNYNEQFF.

This chain uses TRBV11-2 with TRBJ1-6; D might be TRBD1 (5 bases). This CDR3 has 14 residues. V was trimmed by 1 base and J by 10 bases, leaving 11 bases between them. Germline CDR1 and CDR2: SGHAT and FQNNGV. CDR3: CASSLGPGESPLHF. The CDR3, as DNA: TGTGCCAGCAGCTTAGGTCCGGGGGAATCACCCCTCCACTTT.

The chain has TRBV6-5 and TRBJ2-1, with D tentatively TRBD1 or TRBD2 (5 bases each). CDR1 is MNHEY and CDR2 is SVGAGI in the germline V gene. V was shortened by 5 bases and J by 5 bases, with 13 bases between the two germline ends. The CDR3 is made up of 14 amino acids. The CDR3 DNA reads TGTGCCAGCAGTCGACCCATGGGGGACAATGAGCAGTTCTTC. Its protein product is CASSRPMGDNEQFF.

Ten or more counts support this clonotype. The chain carries TRBV20-1 and TRBJ2-7; D is unclear. V lost 0 bases and J lost 7, with 16 bases in between. The CDR3 runs 14 residues. Germline V gives CDR1 DFQATT, CDR2 SNEGSKA (reference sequence). This CDR3 reads CSARDSRGSLEQYF. CDR3 sequence (DNA): TGCAGTGCTAGAGATAGTCGTGGCAGCCTAGAGCAGTACTTC.

Of note for this clonotype: This is likely a read error, given that the CDR3 carries no conserved phenylalanine or tryptophan at its end. The DNA is omitted, as the CDR3 cannot be located on it reliably, and the CDR3 follows TCRdb's listing. The chain joins TRBV6-5 to TRBJ2-7; the listed D gene, TRBD2, was not tested against the DNA. The CDR3 region is 10 residues in length, termini included. Per germline, CDR1 MNHEY and CDR2 SVGAGI. CDR3 region: CASSPGTSLL.

About this clonotype itself: Given a much more abundant clone one base away, this may be a read error. The rearrangement joins TRBV6-5 to TRBJ2-1, with D unresolved. The CDR3 contains 13 residues. CDR1 is MNHEY and CDR2 is SVGAGI in the germline V gene. Trimming shortened V by 3 bases and J by 5 bases, and 8 bases separated the two germline ends. The CDR3 DNA follows: TGTGCCAGCAGTTATAGCCAAAACAATGAGCAGTTCTTC. This codes for CASSYSQNNEQFF.

This clonotype turned up a few times. The V gene is TRBV7-3, the J gene TRBJ2-3; D perhaps matches TRBD2 (6 bases). The CDR3 runs 15 residues. Germline CDR1 is SGHTA and CDR2 is FQGTGA. Deletions cut 6 bases from V and 0 bases from J, with 13 bases between. The CDR3 here is CASSGGSLSTDTQYF. The CDR3, as DNA: TGTGCCAGCAGTGGGGGGTCCCTTAGCACAGATACGCAGTATTTT.

The chain carries TRBV28 and TRBJ1-1; no definite D call. Germline values: CDR1 MDHEN, CDR2 SYDVKM. The CDR3 spans 10 residues. V lost 5 bases, J lost 8 bases, and 6 bases lay in between. The chain's CDR3 is CASSSWEAFF. The CDR3, as DNA: TGTGCCAGCAGTAGCTGGGAAGCTTTCTTT. The entire variable domain, with the rest obtained from reference TRBV28 and TRBJ1-1, is as follows: DVKVTQSSRYLVKRTGEKVFLECVQDMDHENMFWYRQDPGLGLRLIYFSYDVKMKEKGDIPEGYSVSREKKERFSLILESASTNQTSMYLCASSSWEAFFGQGTRLTVV.

This clonotype was seen repeatedly, ten times or more. V and J are TRBV20-1 and TRBJ2-1, with 9 positions matching TRBD1. The V segment lost 6 bases and the J segment 5 bases; nucleotides outside the gene matches: 11. The CDR3 has 15 residues. From germline, CDR1 is DFQATT and CDR2 SNEGSKA (reference sequence). CDR3 sequence reads: CSANNRDRVDNEQFF. The CDR3 DNA reads as TGCAGTGCAAACAACCGGGACAGGGTAGACAATGAGCAGTTCTTC.

This clonotype was seen at least ten times. V is TRBV20-1 and J is TRBJ2-5, with D uncertain. Trimming took 1 base from V and 4 from J, leaving 7 bases between them. CDR1 DFQATT and CDR2 SNEGSKA come from the germline V gene (reference sequence). CDR3 length: 12 residues. Here the CDR3 DNA reads TGCAGTGCTAGAGCCCCCGGAGAGACCCAGTACTTC. Residues: CSARAPGETQYF.

This clonotype was recorded at least ten times. The rearrangement links TRBV5-1 to TRBJ2-7, with 8 positions matching TRBD2. CDR3 length: 13 amino acids. Germline values: CDR1 SGHRS, CDR2 YFSETQ. V trimming: 4 bases; J trimming: 12 bases; junction bases outside the gene matches: 12. The CDR3 sequence: CASSPHQREILYF. The DNA of the CDR3 is TGCGCCAGCAGCCCACATCAGCGGGAGATCTTGTACTTC.

This clonotype was seen more than once but under ten times. The J gene is TRBJ1-5, the V gene TRBV12-3 or TRBV12-4; D is undetermined. V was cut by 4 bases and J by 3 bases, with 4 bases left in between. The CDR3 has 12 residues. CDR3 amino acids: CASSSHNQPQHF. DNA of the CDR3: TGTGCCAGCAGTTCCCACAATCAGCCCCAGCATTTT.